This entry is about one T cell receptor (beta chain). The antigen is unknown. V shed 4 bases and J 2 bases; nucleotides not matched to a gene: 7. CDR3 length: 15 residues. Germline loops: CDR1 SGHRS, CDR2 YFSETQ. This sample was included in a study of T cells in localized non-small cell lung cancer. Whole-study findings and limits: Clonality of T cells reached its maximum in uninvolved adjacent lung, surpassing tumor. Heterogeneity stays possible, as sequencing covered only one tumor region. Appearances in adjacent lung were noted for a median around 55 of the top 100 tumor clones. Higher blood T cell density tracked longer overall survival.

Measured with immunoSEQ multiplex PCR; TCRdb has only the in-frame clones, and not every one. The sample yields over 20,000 clones, 65% to 90% seen once. The chain employs TRBV5-1 and TRBJ1-1; the match to TRBD1 covers 8 bases. The sequence derives from a female donor at least 60 years old with stage I lung adenocarcinoma. The starting material was peripheral blood, obtained before any cancer treatment. CDR3 bases: TGCGCCAGCAGCGCTTCAGGGGGCCCCAACACTGAAGCTTTCTTT. Amino acids: CASSASGGPNTEAFF.